A selection of T cell receptor beta chains follows, all from one sample in a study of T cells in Graves' hyperthyroidism and ophthalmopathy. MiXCR was run by TCRdb on the multiplex PCR reads, yielding one entry per CDR3 protein. This table holds roughly 740,000 distinct CDR3 sequences, about a sixth found once. Sequenced: blood. The receptors originated from a man younger than 30 with Graves' hyperthyroidism. Each CDR3 is given with its conserved first and last residue. D genes are given only for firm matches. Clone size is not always given. Where it is, it says once, few, many or a class for expanded clones.

TRBD1	TRBV20-1	many	TRBJ1-1	CSAREQGSNTEAFF	TGCAGTGCTAGAGAACAGGGGAGTAACACTGAAGCTTTCTTT
TRBD1	TRBV5-6	NA	TRBJ2-5	CASSRDRGSWLVGVETQYF	TGTGCCAGCAGTAGGGACAGGGGGAGCTGGTTGGTCGGGGTTGAGACCCAGTACTTC
NA	TRBV19	NA	TRBJ2-1	CATRSLSSVHEQFF	TGTGCCACCCGGTCCCTCTCATCAGTCCATGAGCAGTTCTTC
NA	TRBV12-3/TRBV12-4	many	TRBJ1-6	CASSLTGSPLHF	TGTGCCAGCAGTTTAACAGGGTCACCCCTCCACTTT
TRBD2	TRBV29-1	NA	TRBJ2-7	CSVELPSGGPDEQYF	TGCAGCGTTGAACTGCCTAGCGGGGGTCCCGACGAGCAGTACTTC
NA	TRBV15	few	TRBJ2-7	CATSRDWGSSEQYF	TGTGCCACCAGCAGAGATTGGGGGTCTAGCGAGCAGTACTTC
NA	TRBV6-1	NA	TRBJ1-5	CASSAFGTQHF	TGTGCCAGCAGTGCTTTCGGTACCCAGCATTTT
NA	TRBV2	many	TRBJ1-5	CASSEEGQPQHF	TGTGCCAGCAGTGAGGAGGGTCAGCCCCAGCATTTT
TRBD2	TRBV6-2/TRBV6-3	many	TRBJ2-7	CASSPLAGAVHEQYF	TGTGCCAGCAGTCCTCTAGCGGGAGCGGTACACGAGCAGTACTTC
TRBD2	TRBV27	many	TRBJ2-1	CASTPGLAGVYEQFF	TGTGCCAGCACACCGGGACTAGCGGGAGTCTATGAGCAGTTCTTC
NA	TRBV4-2	few	TRBJ1-1	CASSQVSSLLTEAFF	TGTGCCAGCAGCCAAGTCAGCAGTTTACTCACTGAAGCTTTCTTT
TRBD2	TRBV12-3/TRBV12-4	NA	TRBJ2-1	CASSSTLAGAWEQFF	TGTGCCAGCAGTTCGACACTAGCGGGAGCATGGGAGCAGTTCTTC
TRBD2	TRBV18	many	TRBJ2-2	CASSPLAGLNTGELFF	TGTGCCAGCTCACCCTTAGCGGGGCTGAACACCGGGGAGCTGTTTTTT
TRBD2	TRBV18	few	TRBJ2-7	CASSPLMTSGNEQYF	TGTGCCAGCTCACCATTAATGACTAGCGGGAACGAGCAGTACTTC
TRBD1	TRBV28	many	TRBJ2-5	CASSTPNGQAHLGTQYF	TGTGCCAGCAGCACCCCTAATGGACAGGCCCACCTAGGGACCCAGTACTTC
TRBD2	TRBV2	many	TRBJ2-1	CASSTKTSGSYNEQFF	TGTGCCAGCAGTACAAAGACTAGCGGGAGTTACAATGAGCAGTTCTTC
TRBD1	TRBV11-1	few	TRBJ2-5	CASSLNRGKFQETQYF	TGTGCCAGCAGCTTAAACAGGGGTAAATTCCAAGAGACCCAGTACTTC
TRBD2	TRBV6-5	many	TRBJ2-1	CASSYLLPGGPTNEQFF	TGTGCCAGCAGTTACTTATTGCCGGGAGGGCCCACCAATGAGCAGTTCTTC
NA	TRBV28	few	TRBJ1-6	CASSLLGVARALHF	TGTGCCAGCAGTTTACTGGGCGTTGCTAGGGCCCTCCACTTT
NA	TRBV19	NA	TRBJ2-7	CASSIDPGQRRTYEQYF	TGTGCCAGTAGTATAGATCCCGGACAGCGTCGAACCTACGAGCAGTACTTC
NA	TRBV12-3/TRBV12-4	NA	TRBJ1-5	CASRQGSGQPQHF	TGTGCCAGCAGGCAGGGGTCCGGTCAGCCCCAGCATTTT
NA	TRBV12-3/TRBV12-4	many	TRBJ1-4	CASSLAGTATNEKLFF	TGTGCCAGCAGTTTAGCCGGGACGGCTACTAATGAAAAACTGTTTTTT
TRBD2	TRBV5-1	NA	TRBJ2-7	CASSTTSGTSYEQYF	TGCGCCAGCAGCACAACTAGCGGGACCTCCTACGAGCAGTACTTC
NA	TRBV3-1	NA	TRBJ2-5	CASSQEGGQETQYF	TGTGCCAGCAGCCAAGAGGGCGGACAAGAGACCCAGTACTTC
NA	TRBV7-8	few	TRBJ1-2	CASSPERSLLGYTF	TGTGCCAGCAGCCCAGAGCGCTCTCTCCTAGGCTACACCTTC
NA	TRBV11-2	NA	TRBJ1-2	CASSPRGSLTF	TGTGCCAGCAGCCCCCGTGGGTCATTAACCTTC
NA	TRBV28	NA	TRBJ1-2	CASTSTHVIYGYTF	TGTGCCAGCACCTCGACCCACGTAATCTATGGCTACACCTTC
NA	TRBV29-1	NA	TRBJ1-4	CSARPYEGDEKLFF	TGCAGCGCCCGCCCGTATGAAGGCGATGAAAAACTGTTTTTT
NA	TRBV27	many	TRBJ2-1	CASSFFDEQFF	TGTGCCAGCAGTTTTTTCGATGAGCAGTTCTTC
NA	TRBV4-3	few	TRBJ2-3	CASSSAGWGSGVLPDTQYF	TGCGCCAGCAGCTCGGCCGGGTGGGGTAGCGGAGTCCTCCCAGATACGCAGTATTTT
NA	TRBV27	many	TRBJ2-7	CASRTMGPAGHEQYF	TGTGCCAGCAGGACCATGGGGCCAGCCGGGCACGAGCAGTACTTC
TRBD2	TRBV12-3/TRBV12-4	many	TRBJ2-7	CASSFSAGGAYEQYF	TGTGCCAGCAGTTTCTCGGCGGGGGGCGCCTACGAGCAGTACTTC
TRBD2	TRBV30	NA	TRBJ2-3	CAWRRGLAGGAADTQYF	TGTGCCTGGAGGAGGGGACTAGCGGGAGGTGCGGCAGATACGCAGTATTTT
NA	TRBV15	NA	TRBJ1-5	CATSRQVGNQPQHF	TGTGCCACCAGCAGACAGGTTGGCAATCAGCCCCAGCATTTT
NA	TRBV10-1	NA	TRBJ2-7	CASSPSTGRVHEQYF	TGCGCCAGCAGTCCATCGACAGGGAGGGTCCACGAGCAGTACTTC
TRBD2	TRBV28	few	TRBJ2-1	CATGGRPLYNEQFF	TGTGCCACTGGCGGGAGACCCCTGTACAATGAGCAGTTCTTC
TRBD2	TRBV6-2/TRBV6-3	many	TRBJ2-7	CASSYSDTAGGNPYEQYF	TGTGCCAGCAGTTACTCGGATACGGCGGGAGGAAACCCCTACGAGCAGTACTTC
TRBD1	TRBV28	many	TRBJ2-7	CASSLGITGDYEQYF	TGTGCCAGCAGTTTAGGGATAACAGGGGACTACGAGCAGTACTTC
NA	TRBV9	NA	TRBJ2-1	CASGVDGFRPYNEQFF	TGTGCCAGCGGCGTAGATGGGTTTCGACCTTACAATGAGCAGTTCTTC
NA	TRBV4-1	NA	TRBJ2-7	CASSHPGHSYEQYF	TGCGCCAGCAGCCACCCCGGACACTCCTACGAGCAGTACTTC
NA	TRBV9	NA	TRBJ1-3	CASSVALGATGNTIYF	TGTGCCAGCAGCGTAGCTCTGGGGGCTACTGGAAACACCATATATTTT
NA	TRBV11-3	many	TRBJ2-7	CASRQQGDSAYEQYF	TGTGCCAGCAGACAACAGGGAGATAGCGCCTACGAGCAGTACTTC
TRBD1	TRBV6-5	few	TRBJ1-5	CASSYSTGIQPQHF	TGTGCCAGCAGTTACTCGACAGGGATACAGCCCCAGCATTTT
NA	TRBV20-1	many	TRBJ2-1	CSASVAGGYNEQFF	TGCAGTGCTAGTGTGGCAGGCGGGTACAATGAGCAGTTCTTC
NA	TRBV19	few	TRBJ1-5	CASSWSFQPQHF	TGTGCCAGTAGTTGGTCGTTTCAGCCCCAGCATTTT
NA	TRBV12-3/TRBV12-4	many	TRBJ1-5	CASSFEGQPQHF	TGTGCCAGCAGTTTTGAGGGTCAGCCCCAGCATTTT
NA	TRBV30	many	TRBJ2-5	CAWSKDSQETQYF	TGTGCCTGGAGTAAGGACAGCCAAGAGACCCAGTACTTC